The TCR beta chain described here comes from a study of OX40 agonist ivuxolimab in advanced cancers. Overall study findings and caveats: Clonal expansion in partial responders at 0.1-3.0 mg/kg ranked among the lowest.

The CDR3 length is 14 residues. Germline CDR1 ENHRY, CDR2 SYGVKD. V trimming: 7 bases; J trimming: 9 bases; junction bases outside the gene matches: 11. Regarding this clone: As yet, its antigen is unknown.

Profiled with immunoSEQ multiplex PCR; TCRdb holds only in-frame clones, not every one. The sample includes tens of thousands of clones, roughly 84% of them seen just once. The sequence was obtained from an adult with an advanced solid tumor such as melanoma, head and neck, liver or kidney cancer. Sequences were derived from CD4+ or CD8+ T cells sorted from blood, sampled in a trial of the OX40 agonist ivuxolimab. V is TRBV10-3 and J is TRBJ2-1; 8 bases line up with TRBD1. Here the CDR3 reads CAITSTGGIGEQFF. In DNA, the CDR3 is TGTGCCATCACCAGTACAGGGGGTATCGGTGAGCAGTTCTTC.